Listed below are T cell receptor beta chains from one sample, sequenced in a study of cytomegalovirus exposure and HLA in healthy donors. Repertoires were generated with immunoSEQ multiplex PCR, while TCRdb's copy carries only in-frame clones and drops some. The repertoire table contains tens of thousands of clones. Specimen: PBMCs. The receptors derive from a woman aged 55-69 years in good health and CMV-seronegative. CDR3s include the opening cysteine and the closing phenylalanine or tryptophan. Each record gives: J gene, V gene, D gene, CDR3 DNA, CDR3 protein. The D gene is left open where the match is weak.

J: TRBJ1-2
V: TRBV2
D: NA
DNA: TGTGCCAGCATGGGCCAGGGGATATATGGCTACACCTTC
CDR3: CASMGQGIYGYTF

J: TRBJ1-3
V: TRBV9
D: NA
DNA: TGTGCCAGCAGCGTAGGGACCACCCTGCTTGGGAGCTCTGGAAACACCATATATTTT
CDR3: CASSVGTTLLGSSGNTIYF

J: TRBJ2-7
V: TRBV28
D: TRBD1
DNA: TGTGCCAGCACCCTTTCCTCCAGGGGGCGGTACGAGCAGTACTTC
CDR3: CASTLSSRGRYEQYF

J: TRBJ2-2
V: TRBV27
D: NA
DNA: TGTGCCAGCAGTGTTTCAGGCACCGGGGAGCTGTTTTTT
CDR3: CASSVSGTGELFF

J: TRBJ2-7
V: TRBV11-3
D: NA
DNA: TGTGCCAGCAGCTTTAGCGCGAGCTCCTACGAGCAGTACTTC
CDR3: CASSFSASSYEQYF

J: TRBJ2-1
V: TRBV29-1
D: NA
DNA: TGCAGCGCCTTCCGGGAAGACCGCGATGAGCAGTTCTTC
CDR3: CSAFREDRDEQFF

J: TRBJ1-2
V: TRBV5-4
D: NA
DNA: TGTGCCAGCAGCTTGGTAGGCGGACAGCCCTTCTATGGCTACACCTTC
CDR3: CASSLVGGQPFYGYTF

J: TRBJ2-3
V: TRBV6-5
D: NA
DNA: TGTGCCAGCAGTTACTCCTGGGCCCGCACAGATACGCAGTATTTT
CDR3: CASSYSWARTDTQYF

J: TRBJ2-7
V: TRBV28
D: TRBD2
DNA: TGTGCCAGCCGTGCCGATCTAGCGGCTAGCTCCTACGAGCAGTACTTC
CDR3: CASRADLAASSYEQYF

J: TRBJ1-2
V: TRBV9
D: TRBD1
DNA: TGTGCCAGCAGCGGTGACAGGGGTGGTTATGGCTACACCTTC
CDR3: CASSGDRGGYGYTF